This T cell receptor beta chain was sequenced for a study of T-cell reconstitution after alpha-beta-depleted transplantation in children. Findings of the study overall: T-cell counts and diversity at one year post-transplant came mainly from newly produced T cells. The high TCRbeta diversity at day 60 in some patients came from surviving recipient T cells and thymic progenitors.

As it was prepared, the TCRbeta library received unique molecular identifiers. Via MiXCR, TCRdb re-called the PCR reads, giving one row per CDR3 protein. Of about 140,000 distinct CDR3 sequences listed, about 9% were seen once; the top ten hold 15% to 20%. In its sample, this clonotype was seen many times. The antigen remains undetermined. CDR3 length equals 16 residues. Germline CDR1 SGDLS, CDR2 YYNGEE. The trim removed 0 bases at V and 9 bases at J, leaving 11 bases unmatched. This chain connects TRBV9 to TRBJ2-2; TRBD2 matches at 7 bases. Sequencing was performed on PBMCs, mostly from graft donor cells, taken 180 days after TCRalphabeta/CD19-depleted stem cell transplant. The source of this sequence is a female patient aged 2 to 10 who had a stem cell transplant for congenital amegakaryocytic thrombocytopenia, so the T cells may come from the graft donor. The CDR3 loop is CASSVASLADLRELFF. In nucleotides, the CDR3 is TGTGCCAGCAGCGTAGCTTCGCTAGCGGACCTCCGGGAGCTGTTTTTT.